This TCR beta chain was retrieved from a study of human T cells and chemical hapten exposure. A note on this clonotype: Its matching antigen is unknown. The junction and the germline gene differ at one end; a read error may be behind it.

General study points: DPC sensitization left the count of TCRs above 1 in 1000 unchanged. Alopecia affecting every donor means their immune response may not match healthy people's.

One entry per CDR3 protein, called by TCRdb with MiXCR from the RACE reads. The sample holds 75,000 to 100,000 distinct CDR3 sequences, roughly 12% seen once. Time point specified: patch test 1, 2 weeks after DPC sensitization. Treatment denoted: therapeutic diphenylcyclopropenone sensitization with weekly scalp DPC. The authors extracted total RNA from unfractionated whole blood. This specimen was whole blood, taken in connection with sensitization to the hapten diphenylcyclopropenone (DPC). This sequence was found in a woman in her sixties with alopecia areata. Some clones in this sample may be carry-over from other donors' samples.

CDR3 coding DNA: TGTGTCAGCAGCTTAGATCGGGGCACTGAAGCTTTCTTT. Its translation is CVSSLDRGTEAFF. V usage is TRBV11-2 and J usage is TRBJ1-1; D is unresolved. The length of the CDR3 is 13 residues. Per the germline V gene, CDR1 is SGHAT and CDR2 is FQNNGV.